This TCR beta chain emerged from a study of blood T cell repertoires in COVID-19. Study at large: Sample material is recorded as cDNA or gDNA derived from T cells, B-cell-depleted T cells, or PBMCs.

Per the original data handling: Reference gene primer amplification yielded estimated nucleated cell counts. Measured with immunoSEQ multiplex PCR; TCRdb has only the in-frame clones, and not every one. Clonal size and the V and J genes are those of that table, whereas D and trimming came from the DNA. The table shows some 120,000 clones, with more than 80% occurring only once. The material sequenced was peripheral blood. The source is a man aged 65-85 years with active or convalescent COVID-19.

In DNA, the CDR3 is TGTGCCAGCAACCCACAGGTATCTTCTGAAGCTTTCTTT. This gives the protein CASNPQVSSEAFF. The chain employs TRBV2 and TRBJ1-1; weak D call: TRBD1 (5 bases). This CDR3 is built from 13 residues. The V end was cut by 7 bases, the J end by 6 bases, with 15 bases between. CDR1 is SNHLY, CDR2 FYNNEI, per germline.